The rows below give T cell receptor beta chains drawn from one sample of a study of blood T cells in healthy people across ages. TCRdb re-called the 5' RACE reads through MiXCR, storing one row per CDR3 protein. The data hold about 2 million distinct CDR3 sequences, with around half observed a single time. Sequences were obtained from blood. These receptors all come from a woman in her thirties or forties in good health. The CDR3 runs from the conserved cysteine through the conserved F or W. D genes are given only for firm matches. Clone size appears in some rows only: once, few, many, or a class for an expanded clone.

abundance: -
j_gene: TRBJ2-5
v_gene: TRBV5-5
len: 16
d_gene: TRBD2
CDR3nt: TGTGCCAGCAGTCCCGTTCTAGCGGGGGGCGGAGAGACCCAGTACTTC
CDR3aa: CASSPVLAGGGETQYF

abundance: -
j_gene: TRBJ2-3
v_gene: TRBV20-1
len: 15
d_gene: TRBD2
CDR3nt: TGCAGCATCAAGGCGGGGGGGCATAGCACAGATACGCAGTATTTT
CDR3aa: CSIKAGGHSTDTQYF

abundance: few
j_gene: TRBJ2-1
v_gene: TRBV11-2
len: 15
d_gene: -
CDR3nt: TGTGCCAGCAGCTGGGGAGATAACTCCTACAATGAGCAGTTCTTC
CDR3aa: CASSWGDNSYNEQFF

abundance: few
j_gene: TRBJ2-1
v_gene: TRBV5-1
len: 15
d_gene: TRBD1
CDR3nt: TGCGCCAGCAGCACAGGGACAGGGGCGTTGGGTGAGCAGTTCTTC
CDR3aa: CASSTGTGALGEQFF

abundance: -
j_gene: TRBJ1-1
v_gene: TRBV14
len: 14
d_gene: -
CDR3nt: TGTGCCAGCAGCCAAGTGTACGGGGGGACTGAAGCTTTCTTT
CDR3aa: CASSQVYGGTEAFF

abundance: few
j_gene: TRBJ2-5
v_gene: TRBV4-2
len: 15
d_gene: -
CDR3nt: TGTGCCAGCAGCCAAGACGGGCAACTCCAAGAGACCCAGTACTTC
CDR3aa: CASSQDGQLQETQYF

abundance: -
j_gene: TRBJ2-5
v_gene: TRBV7-2
len: 14
d_gene: -
CDR3nt: TGTGCCAGCAGCTTTAAGACGTCGCAAGAGACCCAGTACTTC
CDR3aa: CASSFKTSQETQYF

abundance: -
j_gene: TRBJ2-5
v_gene: TRBV7-2
len: 16
d_gene: -
CDR3nt: TGTGCCAGCAGCTTAGCGGCAGGGGGGATCCCGAAGACCCAGTACTTC
CDR3aa: CASSLAAGGIPKTQYF

abundance: -
j_gene: TRBJ2-3
v_gene: TRBV4-3
len: 16
d_gene: -
CDR3nt: TGCGCCAGCAGCCCCGGGTCACAGGTCTTGTTGAATACGCAGTATTTT
CDR3aa: CASSPGSQVLLNTQYF

abundance: -
j_gene: TRBJ2-1
v_gene: TRBV12-5
len: 15
d_gene: TRBD1
CDR3nt: TGTGCTAGTGGTTTGGGACAGGGGGTGGGTAGTGAGCAGTTCTTC
CDR3aa: CASGLGQGVGSEQFF

abundance: -
j_gene: TRBJ2-7
v_gene: TRBV29-1
len: 14
d_gene: -
CDR3nt: TGCAGCGCCGACGCCGAAATCTTTGCCTACGAGCAGTACTTC
CDR3aa: CSADAEIFAYEQYF

abundance: -
j_gene: TRBJ2-6
v_gene: TRBV24-1
len: 13
d_gene: -
CDR3nt: TGTGCCACGGCTCGAACTGGGGCCAACGTCCTGACTTTC
CDR3aa: CATARTGANVLTF

abundance: -
j_gene: TRBJ2-7
v_gene: TRBV7-2
len: 12
d_gene: -
CDR3nt: TGTGCCAGCAGCGTAGGGGGTGCCGAGCAGTACTTC
CDR3aa: CASSVGGAEQYF

abundance: -
j_gene: TRBJ2-1
v_gene: TRBV28
len: 15
d_gene: TRBD2
CDR3nt: TGTGCCAGCCGGACTAGCGGGGGCTCGATCGGTGAGCAGTTCTTC
CDR3aa: CASRTSGGSIGEQFF

abundance: -
j_gene: TRBJ2-5
v_gene: TRBV15
len: 13
d_gene: -
CDR3nt: TGTGCCACCAGCGTCGGGGTAGGGGAGGCCCAGTACTTC
CDR3aa: CATSVGVGEAQYF

abundance: -
j_gene: TRBJ2-1
v_gene: TRBV7-2
len: 17
d_gene: TRBD2
CDR3nt: TGTGCCAGCAGCTTTTACACGACTAGCGGGCAACCGGGTGAGCAGTTCTTC
CDR3aa: CASSFYTTSGQPGEQFF

abundance: few
j_gene: TRBJ2-1
v_gene: TRBV27
len: 15
d_gene: -
CDR3nt: TGTGCCAGCAGTCCTACTCGGAGCTCCTACAATGAGCAGTTCTTC
CDR3aa: CASSPTRSSYNEQFF

abundance: few
j_gene: TRBJ2-7
v_gene: TRBV4-1
len: 15
d_gene: TRBD1
CDR3nt: TGCGCCAGCAGCCAAGACAGAGACAGGGGCTACGAGCAGTACTTC
CDR3aa: CASSQDRDRGYEQYF